The following is a T cell receptor beta chain sequence with its context. The antigen remains undetermined. This sample stems from a study of cytomegalovirus exposure and HLA in healthy donors. The CDR3 totals 14 residues. Unmatched junction bases numbered 2, after V lost 5 bases and J lost 1 base. Germline V CDR1 and CDR2: LNHDA, SQIVND (reference sequence). PCR involved 60 Vbeta and 13 Jbeta primers. The protocol was immunoSEQ multiplex PCR, while the TCRdb copy is restricted to in-frame clones and leaves out a portion. The sample has 100,000 to 120,000 clones, around 80% seen once. Findings of the study overall: There were reportedly fewer N-insertions in an Asian-associated ancestry cluster than the approximately 670-donor mean, in a later analysis. In vitro testing confirmed a few CMV-associated chains as specific for CMV antigens. By HLA locus, TCR association rates varied in a later analysis, with DRB1 showing the most and HLA-C the fewest.

Donors in the study were healthy people who gave bone marrow. The specimen was PBMCs. V and J are TRBV19 and TRBJ1-1; 9 positions agree with TRBD1. The TCR sequence derives from a young man in good health and CMV-seropositive. For the CDR3, the DNA is TGTGCCAGTAGTGCGGACAGGGGGAACACTGAAGCTTTCTTT. Translating gives CASSADRGNTEAFF.